This entry lists 18 T cell receptor beta chains sequenced from one sample in a study of blood T cell repertoires in COVID-19. Profiled with immunoSEQ multiplex PCR; TCRdb holds only in-frame clones, not every one. The sample comprises around 500,000 clones, about 85% of which are singletons, and roughly 8.5% rests with the top ten. The specimen sequenced was PBMCs or T cells enriched from blood (not recorded which). All receptors come from a woman aged 55 to 70 who had recovered from COVID-19.

This chain connects TRBV27 to TRBJ1-4, with D tentatively TRBD1 (6 bases). Between the trimmed V and J ends, which lost 3 bases and 4 bases, there was a span of 18 bases. This CDR3 has 17 amino acids. Looked up from germline, CDR1 is MNHEY and CDR2 is SMNVEV (reference sequence). This CDR3 is CASSLMGARYGNEKLFF. CDR3 in DNA: TGTGCCAGCAGTTTGATGGGGGCGAGATATGGTAATGAAAAACTGTTTTTT.

The CDR3 DNA sequence: TGCGCCAGCAGCCACGTCGGGGGAGGAGGTGAAGCTTTCTTT. This codes for CASSHVGGGGEAFF. The V call is TRBV4-1, the J call TRBJ1-1, with a weak D call TRBD1 (5 bases). V lost 3 bases and J lost 7, with 15 bases in between. The CDR3 is made up of 14 amino acids. From germline, CDR1 is MGHRA and CDR2 YSYEKL.

The gene calls are TRBV7-9 and TRBJ1-2, with D uncertain. The CDR3 contains 14 residues. Germline V CDR1 and CDR2: SEHNR, FQNEAQ (reference sequence). Trimming stripped 3 bases from V and 4 bases from J, with 12 bases between. The CDR3 spells CASSFQSGLYGYTF. CDR3 DNA: TGTGCCAGCAGCTTCCAGAGCGGACTCTATGGCTACACCTTC.

This clone occurred a few times. The chain uses TRBV19 and TRBJ2-7, with 7 nucleotides matching TRBD2. V dropped 5 bases and J dropped 3; count of bases not matched to a gene: 10. The CDR3 length is 15 residues. Germline lookup yields CDR1 LNHDA and CDR2 SQIVND (reference sequence). The CDR3: CASSPSTGGSYEQYF. Written as DNA, the CDR3 is TGTGCCAGTAGTCCGTCCACGGGGGGAAGCTACGAGCAGTACTTC.

The chain links TRBV4-1 to TRBJ2-3, with D unclear. Germline V gene sequence: CDR1 MGHRA, CDR2 YSYEKL. The V gene lost 1 base and the J gene lost 5 bases, with 13 bases spanning the gap. This CDR3 has 15 residues. The CDR3 DNA sequence: TGCGCCAGCAGCCAAGTGAAACAAAATCTAGATACGCAGTATTTT. Amino acids: CASSQVKQNLDTQYF.

The chain carries TRBV2 and TRBJ1-4, with D possibly matching TRBD1 (5 bases). This CDR3 is 16 amino acids long. V dropped 3 bases and J dropped 2 bases, with 13 bases sitting between them. Germline CDR1 and CDR2: SNHLY and FYNNEI. CDR3 loop: CASSEQGRATNEKLFF. Written as DNA, the CDR3 is TGTGCCAGCAGTGAGCAGGGTAGGGCTACTAATGAAAAACTGTTTTTT.

In this sample, this clone turned up many times. The chain recombines TRBV11-3 with TRBJ2-3; the match to TRBD2 covers 8 bases. Germline assignment: CDR1 SGHNT and CDR2 YENEEA. After removal of 6 bases from V and 0 bases from J, the junction contained 5 bases not matched to a gene. The CDR3 is 15 residues long. In DNA, the CDR3 is TGTGCCAGCAGACCATCTAGCGGGAGCACAGATACGCAGTATTTT. Residues: CASRPSSGSTDTQYF.

The chain joins TRBV24-1 to TRBJ1-2; no clear D. Trimming cost V 6 bases and J 4 bases, with 8 bases left between them. Germline CDR1 KGHDR, CDR2 SFDVKD. This CDR3 region has 12 residues. The CDR3 is CATSPGSYGYTF. CDR3 sequence (DNA): TGTGCCACCAGTCCCGGGAGCTATGGCTACACCTTC.

The chain combines TRBV19 with TRBJ1-2; D is unclear. Germline V gene data show CDR1 as LNHDA and CDR2 as SQIVND (reference sequence). V shed 6 bases and J shed 5 bases, with 10 bases lying between them. CDR3 length: 12 amino acids. The CDR3 DNA is TGTGCCAGTAGCGCCGTGAGATATGGCTACACCTTC. It translates to CASSAVRYGYTF.

As concerns this clone: Additional DNA sequences in this sample encode the identical CDR3. The chain carries TRBV18 and TRBJ1-5; 10 bases agree with TRBD1. This CDR3 is 15 amino acids long. V dropped 4 bases and J dropped 4; count of bases not matched to a gene: 4. Germline V lookup: CDR1 KGHSH, CDR2 LQKENI. DNA for the CDR3: TGTGCCAGCTCACTTGGGACAGGGGCAAATCAGCCCCAGCATTTT. This encodes CASSLGTGANQPQHF.

The gene calls are TRBV27 and TRBJ2-7, with 10 bases fitting TRBD1. Germline CDR1 MNHEY, CDR2 SMNVEV (reference sequence). The trim removed 5 bases at V and 3 bases at J, leaving 1 base unmatched. This CDR3 comprises 13 residues. The CDR3 loop reads CASSRDRGYEQYF. CDR3 coding DNA: TGTGCCAGCAGTCGGGACAGGGGCTACGAGCAGTACTTC.

The chain has TRBV19 and TRBJ2-2; D uncertain. The V end lost 3 bases, the J end lost 1 base, and 9 bases lay between the germline ends. Per the germline V gene, CDR1 is LNHDA and CDR2 is SQIVND (reference sequence). The CDR3 loop spans 15 amino acids. The CDR3 DNA reads TGTGCCAGTAGTATCTCTGCAGGGAACACCGGGGAGCTGTTTTTT. Translation gives CASSISAGNTGELFF. Supplemented by reference TRBV19 and TRBJ2-2, the full variable domain reads DGGITQSPKYLFRKEGQNVTLSCEQNLNHDAMYWYRQDPGQGLRLIYYSQIVNDFQKGDIAEGYSVSREKKESFPLTVTSAQKNPTAFYLCASSISAGNTGELFFGEGSRLTVL.

The gene calls are TRBV19 and TRBJ2-2; tentative D call: TRBD1 (6 bases). This CDR3 is built from 15 residues. Germline values: CDR1 LNHDA, CDR2 SQIVND (reference sequence). V was shortened by 8 bases and J by 1 base, with 14 bases between the two germline ends. CDR3 sequence reads: CASRSGTLNTGELFF. The CDR3 bases are TGTGCCAGTCGCTCCGGGACACTGAACACCGGGGAGCTGTTTTTT.

The rearrangement uses TRBV28 and TRBJ1-1, with D possibly matching TRBD1 (5 bases). This CDR3 comprises 15 residues. CDR1 MDHEN and CDR2 SYDVKM come from the germline V gene. V lost 4 bases and J 7 bases, leaving 19 bases between the germline ends. The CDR3 protein is CASSSPMRRGHEAFF. CDR3 DNA: TGTGCCAGCAGTTCCCCAATGAGGAGGGGTCATGAAGCTTTCTTT.

The chain couples TRBV9 to TRBJ2-2; D is possibly TRBD2 (6 bases). The germline gives CDR1 SGDLS, CDR2 YYNGEE. V was shortened by 0 bases and J by 4 bases, with 13 bases between the two germline ends. This CDR3 has 16 amino acids. CDR3 DNA: TGTGCCAGCAGCGTAGCGAGTGGGGGAGGCACCGGGGAGCTGTTTTTT. Residues: CASSVASGGGTGELFF.

The V gene is TRBV2, the J gene TRBJ1-3, with TRBD1 matching over 7 bases. Germline V gives CDR1 SNHLY, CDR2 FYNNEI. V lost 8 bases to trimming and J lost 4 bases; unmatched junction nucleotides: 11. This CDR3 contains 15 residues. CDR3 amino acids: CASYSDRLGGNTIYF. The CDR3 DNA sequence: TGTGCCAGCTATTCGGACAGGCTCGGAGGAAACACCATATATTTT.

The gene calls are TRBV6-5 and TRBJ1-2, with 7 positions matching TRBD1. Per germline, CDR1 MNHEY and CDR2 SVGAGI. V was pared by 2 bases and J by 0 bases, with 6 bases of the junction left unmatched. The CDR3 contains 16 residues. The CDR3 sequence: CASSYRTGATNYGYTF. In nucleotides, the CDR3 is TGTGCCAGCAGTTACAGAACAGGGGCAACTAACTATGGCTACACCTTC.

The rearrangement joins TRBV3-1 (or the pseudogene TRBV3-2) to TRBJ2-1, with 7 bases matching TRBD1. CDR3 size: 18 residues. V dropped 4 bases and J dropped 0; count of bases not matched to a gene: 12. Germline V CDR1 and CDR2: LGHDT, YNNKEL (reference sequence). The CDR3, as DNA: TGTGCCAGCAGCCCACTTCGACCCACAGGGGTCTCCTACAATGAGCAGTTCTTC. Amino acids: CASSPLRPTGVSYNEQFF.